This TCR beta chain was identified during a study of response to subunit inactivated influenza vaccine. Findings and limits, study-wide: Each seasonal influenza vaccination, the authors suggested, recruits few new T cells.

This clonotype showed up many times. Its antigen is not known. MiXCR, run by TCRdb on the RT-PCR reads, gives a single entry per CDR3 protein. This table holds over 400,000 distinct CDR3 sequences, 10% to 15% found once. The CDR3 contains 13 residues. Germline V gene lookup returns CDR1 MNHEY and CDR2 SVGEGT. The germline V and J ends were trimmed by 2 bases and 4 bases, with 6 bases remaining between them. The clonotype originates from a man aged 50 or older who received an inactivated influenza vaccine. The rearrangement uses TRBV6-2 or TRBV6-3 and TRBJ2-1; D uncertain. Source: PBMCs from blood, taken around seven weeks after vaccination. The CDR3 region has the DNA TGTGCCAGCAGTTACAGCCCATACAATGAGCAGTTCTTC. Translating gives CASSYSPYNEQFF.